This T cell receptor (beta chain) originates from a study of siplizumab effects on memory and regulatory T cells. Overall study findings and caveats: The study did not confirm that proliferating Tregs from siplizumab cultures were suppressive.

Every sample had about 100,000 of its TCR templates assayed. The repertoire was sequenced with immunoSEQ multiplex PCR; TCRdb's copy has only in-frame clones and lacks some. The table records roughly 120,000 clones, around nine tenths of them present only once. The CDR3 spans 13 residues. The germline V gene has CDR1 KGHSH and CDR2 LQKENI. V was cut by 2 bases and J by 4 bases, with 6 bases left in between. Worth noting for this clone: The target antigen is unknown.

This TCR was sampled from a human donor in good health. The V gene is TRBV18, the J gene TRBJ1-3; D not certain. Sequenced material: CD4+ T cells sorted from blood. The CDR3 sequence is CASSPSQGNTIYF. CDR3 nucleotides: TGTGCCAGCTCACCATCCCAAGGAAACACCATATATTTT. The full variable domain, its missing parts supplied by reference TRBV18 and TRBJ1-3, is NAGVMQNPRHLVRRRGQEARLRCSPMKGHSHVYWYRQLPEEGLKFMVYLQKENIIDESGMPKERFSAEFPKEGPSILRIQQVVRGDSAAYFCASSPSQGNTIYFGEGSWLTVV.